The entry below gives a single T cell receptor beta chain sequence along with its context. Its target is not known. This record belongs to a study of cytomegalovirus exposure and HLA in healthy donors. Study findings and constraints: Near-uniform donor sequencing depth was presumed by presence/absence analyses. A later analysis found TCR association rates differed by HLA locus, highest for DRB1 and lowest for HLA-C. The sole available immune exposure information was CMV serostatus. TCR beta chain V- and J-gene trimming was linked, in a later analysis, to a missense variant in DCLRE1C.

The CDR3 runs 13 residues. Germline values: CDR1 LNHDA, CDR2 SQIVND (reference sequence). After removal of 5 bases from V and 3 bases from J, the junction contained 1 base not matched to a gene. Vbeta (60) and Jbeta (13) primers were used in the PCR. Some clones are missing from TCRdb's copy, which holds only in-frame ones; the method was immunoSEQ multiplex PCR. Of 99,000 or so clones in the sample, more than 60% were seen once. Input material: PBMCs. This receptor was identified in a woman aged 40 to 55 in good health and CMV-seropositive. V and J are TRBV19 and TRBJ2-5; TRBD2 matches 9 bases. The CDR3 region is CASSSSGKETQYF. CDR3 bases: TGTGCCAGTAGTTCTAGCGGGAAAGAGACCCAGTACTTC.